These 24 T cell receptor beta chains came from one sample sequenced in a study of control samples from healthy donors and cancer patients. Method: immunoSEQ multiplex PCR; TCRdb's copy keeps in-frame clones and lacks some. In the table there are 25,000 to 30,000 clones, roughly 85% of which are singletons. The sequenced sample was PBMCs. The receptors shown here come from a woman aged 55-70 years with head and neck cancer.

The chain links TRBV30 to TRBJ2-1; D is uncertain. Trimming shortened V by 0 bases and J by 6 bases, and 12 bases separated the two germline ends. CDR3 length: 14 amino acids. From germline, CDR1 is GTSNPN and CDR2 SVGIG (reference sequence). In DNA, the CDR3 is TGTGCCTGGAGTGTCCGACTGCCACCCAATGAGCAGTTCTTC. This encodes CAWSVRLPPNEQFF.

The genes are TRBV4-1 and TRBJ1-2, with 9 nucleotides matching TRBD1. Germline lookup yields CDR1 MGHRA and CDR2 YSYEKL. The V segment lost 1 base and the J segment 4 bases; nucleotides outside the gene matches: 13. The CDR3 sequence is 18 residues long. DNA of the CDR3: TGCGCCAGCAGCCAAGGCCGGGACAGGGAAAATCGGGGCTATGGCTACACCTTC. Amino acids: CASSQGRDRENRGYGYTF.

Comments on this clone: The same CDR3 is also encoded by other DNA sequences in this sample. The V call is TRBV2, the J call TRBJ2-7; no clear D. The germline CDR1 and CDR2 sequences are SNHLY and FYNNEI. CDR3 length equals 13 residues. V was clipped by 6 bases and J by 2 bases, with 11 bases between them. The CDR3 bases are TGTGCCAGCAGCGTGAGAGAGCCCTACGAGCAGTACTTC. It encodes CASSVREPYEQYF.

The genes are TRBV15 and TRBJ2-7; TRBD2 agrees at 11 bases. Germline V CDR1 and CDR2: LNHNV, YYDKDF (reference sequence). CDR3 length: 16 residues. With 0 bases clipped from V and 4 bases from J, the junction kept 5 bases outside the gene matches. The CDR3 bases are TGTGCCACCAGCAGAGATGGTGCTAGCGGGAGGTACGAGCAGTACTTC. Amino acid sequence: CATSRDGASGRYEQYF.

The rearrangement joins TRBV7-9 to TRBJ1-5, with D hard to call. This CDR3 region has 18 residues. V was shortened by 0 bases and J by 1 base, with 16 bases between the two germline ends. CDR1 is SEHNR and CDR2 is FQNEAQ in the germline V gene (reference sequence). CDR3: CASSLADRNHWSNQPQHF. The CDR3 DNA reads TGTGCCAGCAGCTTAGCAGACCGGAACCATTGGAGCAATCAGCCCCAGCATTTT.

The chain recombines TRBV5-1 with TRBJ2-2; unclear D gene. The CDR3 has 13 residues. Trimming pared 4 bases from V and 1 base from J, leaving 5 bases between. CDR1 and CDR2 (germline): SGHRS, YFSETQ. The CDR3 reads CASSRQNTGELFF. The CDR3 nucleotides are TGCGCCAGCAGCAGACAGAACACCGGGGAGCTGTTTTTT.

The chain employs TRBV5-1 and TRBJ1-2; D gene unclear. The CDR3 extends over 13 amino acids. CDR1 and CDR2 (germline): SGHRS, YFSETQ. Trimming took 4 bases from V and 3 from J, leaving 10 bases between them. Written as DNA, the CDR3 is TGCGCCAGCAGCCCGCGGGAGTACTATGGCTACACCTTC. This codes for CASSPREYYGYTF.

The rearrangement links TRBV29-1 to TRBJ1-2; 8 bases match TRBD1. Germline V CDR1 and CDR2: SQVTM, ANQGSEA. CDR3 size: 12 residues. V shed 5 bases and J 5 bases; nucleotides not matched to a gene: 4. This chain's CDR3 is CSVITGGYGYTF. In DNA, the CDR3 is TGCAGCGTTATAACAGGGGGGTATGGCTACACCTTC.

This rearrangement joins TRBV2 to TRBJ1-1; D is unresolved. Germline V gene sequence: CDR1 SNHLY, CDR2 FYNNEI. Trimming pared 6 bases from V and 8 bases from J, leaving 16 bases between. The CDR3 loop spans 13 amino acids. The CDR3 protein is CASSPGKVREAFF. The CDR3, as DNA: TGTGCCAGCAGCCCCGGGAAAGTAAGAGAAGCTTTCTTT. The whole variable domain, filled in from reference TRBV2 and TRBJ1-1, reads EPEVTQTPSHQVTQMGQEVILRCVPISNHLYFYWYRQILGQKVEFLVSFYNNEISEKSEIFDDQFSVERPDGSNFTLKIRSTKLEDSAMYFCASSPGKVREAFFGQGTRLTVV.

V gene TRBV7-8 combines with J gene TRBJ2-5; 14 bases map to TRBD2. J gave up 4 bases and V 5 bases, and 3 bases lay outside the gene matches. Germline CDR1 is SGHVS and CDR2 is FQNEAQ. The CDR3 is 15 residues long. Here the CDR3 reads CASSGTSGRVETQYF. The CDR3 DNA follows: TGTGCCAGCAGCGGGACTAGCGGGAGAGTAGAGACCCAGTACTTC.

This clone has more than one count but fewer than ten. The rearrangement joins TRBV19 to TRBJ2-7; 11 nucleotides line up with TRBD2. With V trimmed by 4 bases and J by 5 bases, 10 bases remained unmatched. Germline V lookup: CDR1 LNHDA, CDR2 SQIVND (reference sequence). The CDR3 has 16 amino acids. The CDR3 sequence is CASSTIAGTSGDEQYF. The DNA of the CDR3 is TGTGCCAGTAGTACAATCGCCGGGACTAGCGGTGACGAGCAGTACTTC.

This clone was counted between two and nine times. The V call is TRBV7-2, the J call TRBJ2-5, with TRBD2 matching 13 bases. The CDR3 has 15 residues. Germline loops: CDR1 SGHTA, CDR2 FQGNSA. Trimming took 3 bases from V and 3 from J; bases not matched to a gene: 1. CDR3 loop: CASSFTSGREETQYF. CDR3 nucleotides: TGTGCCAGCAGCTTTACTAGCGGGAGGGAAGAGACCCAGTACTTC.

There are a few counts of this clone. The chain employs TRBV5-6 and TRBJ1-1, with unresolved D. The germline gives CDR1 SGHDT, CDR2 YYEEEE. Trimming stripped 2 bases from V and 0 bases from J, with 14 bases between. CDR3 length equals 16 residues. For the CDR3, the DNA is TGTGCCAGCAGCTTTAGAGGTGCTAACTTGAACACTGAAGCTTTCTTT. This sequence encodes CASSFRGANLNTEAFF.

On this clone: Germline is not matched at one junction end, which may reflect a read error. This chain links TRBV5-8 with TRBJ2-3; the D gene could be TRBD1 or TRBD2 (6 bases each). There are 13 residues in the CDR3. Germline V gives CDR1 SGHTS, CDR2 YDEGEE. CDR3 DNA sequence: TGCGCCAACAGCCCGAGGGGGGCGGATACGCAGTATTTT. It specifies CANSPRGADTQYF.

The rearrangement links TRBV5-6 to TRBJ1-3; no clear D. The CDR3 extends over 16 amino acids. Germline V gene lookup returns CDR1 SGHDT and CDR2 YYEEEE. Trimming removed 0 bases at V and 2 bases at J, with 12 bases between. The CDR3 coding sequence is TGTGCCAGCAGCTTGGGAGGGAGAGGGCCTGGAAACACCATATATTTT. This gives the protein CASSLGGRGPGNTIYF.

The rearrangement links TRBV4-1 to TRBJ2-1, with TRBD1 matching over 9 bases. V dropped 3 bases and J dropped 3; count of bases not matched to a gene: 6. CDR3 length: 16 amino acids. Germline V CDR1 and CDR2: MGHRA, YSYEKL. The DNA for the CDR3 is TGCGCCAGCAGCCACACGCCGGGACAGGGCTACAATGAGCAGTTCTTC. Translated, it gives CASSHTPGQGYNEQFF.

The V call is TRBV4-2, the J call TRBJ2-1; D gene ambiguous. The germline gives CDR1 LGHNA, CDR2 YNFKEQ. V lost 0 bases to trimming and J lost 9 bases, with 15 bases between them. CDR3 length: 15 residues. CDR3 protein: CASSQDGLSNFEQFF. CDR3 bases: TGTGCCAGCAGCCAAGATGGCCTATCGAACTTTGAGCAGTTCTTC.

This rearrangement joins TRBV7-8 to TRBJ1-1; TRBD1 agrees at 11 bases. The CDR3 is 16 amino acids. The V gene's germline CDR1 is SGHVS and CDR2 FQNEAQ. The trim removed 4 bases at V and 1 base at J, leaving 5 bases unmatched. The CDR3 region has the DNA TGTGCCAGCAGCTCCTGGACAGGGGGCACGAACACTGAAGCTTTCTTT. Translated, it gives CASSSWTGGTNTEAFF.

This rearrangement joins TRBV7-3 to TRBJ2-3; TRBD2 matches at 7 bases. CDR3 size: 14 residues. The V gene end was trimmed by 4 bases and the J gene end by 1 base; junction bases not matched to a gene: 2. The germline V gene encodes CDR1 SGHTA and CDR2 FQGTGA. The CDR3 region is CASSYGLGTDTQYF. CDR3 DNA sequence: TGTGCCAGCAGCTACGGACTAGGCACAGATACGCAGTATTTT.

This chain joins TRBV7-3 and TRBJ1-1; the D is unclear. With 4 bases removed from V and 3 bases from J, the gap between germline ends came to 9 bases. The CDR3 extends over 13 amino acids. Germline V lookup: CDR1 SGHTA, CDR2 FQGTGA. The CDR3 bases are TGTGCCAGCAGCTCCAACGGGGACACTGAAGCTTTCTTT. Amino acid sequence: CASSSNGDTEAFF.

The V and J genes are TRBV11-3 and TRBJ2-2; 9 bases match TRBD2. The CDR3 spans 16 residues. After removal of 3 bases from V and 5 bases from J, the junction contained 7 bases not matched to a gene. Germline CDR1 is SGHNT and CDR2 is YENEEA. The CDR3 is CASSFGGGAATGELFF. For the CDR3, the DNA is TGTGCCAGCAGCTTCGGCGGGGGGGCCGCGACCGGGGAGCTGTTTTTT.

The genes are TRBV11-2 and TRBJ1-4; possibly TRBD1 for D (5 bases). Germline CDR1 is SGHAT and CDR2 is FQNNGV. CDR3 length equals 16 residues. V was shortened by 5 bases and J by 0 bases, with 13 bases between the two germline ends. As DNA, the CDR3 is TGTGCCAGCAGCCTACGGGGGTTTACAACTAATGAAAAACTGTTTTTT. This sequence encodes CASSLRGFTTNEKLFF.

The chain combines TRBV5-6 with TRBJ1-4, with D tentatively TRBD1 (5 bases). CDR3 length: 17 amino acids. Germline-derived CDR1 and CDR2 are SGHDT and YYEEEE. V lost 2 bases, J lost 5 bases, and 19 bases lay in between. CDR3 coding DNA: TGTGCCAGCAGCTTCTACCTTCAGGCAGGGATGAATGAAAAACTGTTTTTT. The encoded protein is CASSFYLQAGMNEKLFF.

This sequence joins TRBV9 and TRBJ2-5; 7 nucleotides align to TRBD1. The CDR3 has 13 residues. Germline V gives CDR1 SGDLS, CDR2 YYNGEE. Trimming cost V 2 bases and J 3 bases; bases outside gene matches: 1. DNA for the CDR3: TGTGCCAGCAGCGTCGACAGGGAAGAGACCCAGTACTTC. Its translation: CASSVDREETQYF.